This T cell receptor beta chain was profiled in a study of blood T cell repertoires in COVID-19. The CDR3 is made up of 13 amino acids. In germline, CDR1 is PRHDT, CDR2 FYEKMQ (reference sequence). V was pared by 5 bases and J by 4 bases, with 12 bases between. The repertoire was sequenced with immunoSEQ multiplex PCR; TCRdb's copy has only in-frame clones and lacks some. The sample consists of roughly 28,000 clones, about nine tenths of them appearing once. The clonotype was recovered from a woman between 45 and 60 years old with active COVID-19. This rearrangement joins TRBV13 to TRBJ2-7; tentative D call: TRBD1 (7 bases). Material: peripheral blood. CDR3 sequence (DNA): TGTGCCAGCAGCCCGACAGGGACTTACGAGCAGTACTTC. It specifies CASSPTGTYEQYF.